These 9 T cell receptor beta chains were all obtained from the same sample, sequenced in a study of cytomegalovirus exposure and HLA in healthy donors (dated by TCRdb to 2016 to 2017). The protocol used for the library was the immunoSEQ multiplex PCR assay. For the multiplex PCR, a mixture combining 60 forward primers for TCR Vbeta segments and 13 reverse primers for TCR Jbeta segments was used. TCRdb provides this immuneACCESS table in a form limited to in-frame rearrangements. Some clones are lacking; in checked studies, under half of them reflect an unresolved V gene, and why the rest are absent is not known. For this sample the table gives about 130,000 clones, of which approximately 83% were detected only once. 2.5% to 3.5% of the sample lies in the top ten. Material for sequencing was PBMCs. These receptors all stem from a man between 40 and 49 years old in good health and CMV-seronegative.

This chain uses TRBV7-9 with TRBJ2-5; 12 bases align to TRBD1. The CDR3 runs 18 residues. J gave up 4 bases and V 5 bases, and 14 bases lay outside the gene matches. Germline V gene lookup returns CDR1 SEHNR and CDR2 FQNEAQ (reference sequence). The CDR3 nucleotides are TGTGCCAGCAGCCCCAGGGGGACAGGGGGCTGGTCGGGAGAGACCCAGTACTTC. Encoded protein: CASSPRGTGGWSGETQYF.

The DNA for the CDR3 is TGTGCCAGCAGCGCGGGGACAGCGAGTGGTGAAGCTTTCTTT. This codes for CASSAGTASGEAFF. This chain joins TRBV7-8 and TRBJ1-1; 7 bases line up with TRBD1. The V gene end was trimmed by 5 bases and the J gene end by 7 bases; junction bases not matched to a gene: 10. The CDR3 spans 14 residues. Per germline, CDR1 SGHVS and CDR2 FQNEAQ.

This clone showed up just once. This chain joins TRBV29-1 and TRBJ2-5; perhaps TRBD1 as D (6 bases). There are 14 residues in the CDR3. Trimming shortened V by 2 bases and J by 5 bases, and 15 bases separated the two germline ends. Germline V CDR1 and CDR2: SQVTM, ANQGSEA. For the CDR3, the DNA is TGCAGCGTTGAATTGGGGGCGGTCAGGGAGACCCAGTACTTC. Protein sequence: CSVELGAVRETQYF. The whole variable domain, filled in from reference TRBV29-1 and TRBJ2-5, reads SAVISQKPSRDICQRGTSLTIQCQVDSQVTMMFWYRQQPGQSLTLIATANQGSEATYESGFVIDKFPISRPNLTFSTLTVSNMSPEDSSIYLCSVELGAVRETQYFGPGTRLLVL.

The V call is TRBV6-1, the J call TRBJ2-7; D ambiguous. The CDR3 consists of 14 residues. V lost 8 bases, J lost 0 bases, and 14 bases lay in between. Germline assignment: CDR1 MNHNS and CDR2 SASEGT. The CDR3 sequence is CASQERPTSYEQYF. DNA of the CDR3: TGTGCCAGCCAAGAGAGGCCAACCTCCTACGAGCAGTACTTC.

To note about this clone: Sequence at one end of the junction differs from germline and may be a read error. The rearrangement uses TRBV7-2 and TRBJ2-5, with 7 bases lining up with TRBD1. The germline CDR1 and CDR2 sequences are SGHTA and FQGNSA. The CDR3 extends over 12 amino acids. The CDR3 loop is CAGRGSGETQYF. The CDR3 DNA reads as TGTGCCGGCAGGGGGTCAGGGGAGACCCAGTACTTC. Variable domain in full (rest from reference TRBV7-2 and TRBJ2-5): GAGVSQSPSNKVTEKGKDVELRCDPISGHTALYWYRQSLGQGLEFLIYFQGNSAPDKSGLPSDRFSAERTGGSVSTLTIQRTQQEDSAVYLCAGRGSGETQYFGPGTRLLVL.

This chain uses TRBV7-9 with TRBJ2-7; 9 nucleotides agree with TRBD2. This CDR3 spans 16 amino acids. V trimming: 4 bases; J trimming: 2 bases; junction bases outside the gene matches: 9. Per germline, CDR1 SEHNR and CDR2 FQNEAQ (reference sequence). CDR3 protein: CASSSRLAGKAYEQYF. The CDR3 bases are TGTGCCAGCAGCTCAAGGCTAGCGGGGAAGGCCTACGAGCAGTACTTC.

The chain employs TRBV29-1 and TRBJ2-5, with D perhaps matching TRBD2 (6 bases). With 7 bases removed from V and 1 base from J, the gap between germline ends came to 13 bases. Germline V gene sequence: CDR1 SQVTM, CDR2 ANQGSEA. This CDR3 comprises 13 residues. CDR3 bases: TGCAGCGCGAACCGGGACTTCCAAGAGACCCAGTACTTC. Protein sequence: CSANRDFQETQYF.

V and J are TRBV27 and TRBJ2-2, with 14 positions matching TRBD2. The germline CDR1 and CDR2 sequences are MNHEY and SMNVEV (reference sequence). Trimming removed 6 bases from V and 5 bases from J; junction bases left unmatched: 5. The CDR3 extends over 16 amino acids. CDR3 bases: TGTGCCAGCAGGGGCTGGACTAGCGGGAGGACCGGGGAGCTGTTTTTT. Encoded protein: CASRGWTSGRTGELFF.

The chain joins TRBV5-4 to TRBJ2-3; the match to TRBD2 covers 7 bases. Germline V gene lookup returns CDR1 SGHNT and CDR2 YYREEE (reference sequence). Trimming removed 0 bases from V and 1 base from J; junction bases left unmatched: 14. This CDR3 comprises 19 residues. CDR3 in DNA: TGTGCCAGCAGCTTGGGGGCAGGGAAGAGGACTAGGGGCACAGATACGCAGTATTTT. Translating gives CASSLGAGKRTRGTDTQYF.